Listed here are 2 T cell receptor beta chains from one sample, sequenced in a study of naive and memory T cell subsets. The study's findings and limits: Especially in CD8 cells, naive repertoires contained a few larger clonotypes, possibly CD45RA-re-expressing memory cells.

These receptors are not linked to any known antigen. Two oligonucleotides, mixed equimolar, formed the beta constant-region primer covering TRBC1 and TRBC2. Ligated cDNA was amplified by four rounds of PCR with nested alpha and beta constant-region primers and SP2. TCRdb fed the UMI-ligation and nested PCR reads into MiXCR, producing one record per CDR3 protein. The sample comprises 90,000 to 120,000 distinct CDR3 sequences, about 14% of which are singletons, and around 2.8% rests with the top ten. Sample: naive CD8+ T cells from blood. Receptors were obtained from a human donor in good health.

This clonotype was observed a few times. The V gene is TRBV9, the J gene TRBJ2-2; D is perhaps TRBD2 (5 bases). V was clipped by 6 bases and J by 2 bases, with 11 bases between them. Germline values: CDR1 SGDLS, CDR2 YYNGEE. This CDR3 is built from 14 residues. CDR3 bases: TGTGCCAGCATGGAGGCATCCAACACCGGGGAGCTGTTTTTT. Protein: CASMEASNTGELFF.

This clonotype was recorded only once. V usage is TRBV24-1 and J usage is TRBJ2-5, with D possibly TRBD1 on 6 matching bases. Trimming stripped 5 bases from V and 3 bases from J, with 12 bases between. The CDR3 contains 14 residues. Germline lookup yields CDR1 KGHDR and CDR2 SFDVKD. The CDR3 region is CATSGTGIKETQYF. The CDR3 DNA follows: TGTGCCACCAGTGGAACAGGGATAAAAGAGACCCAGTACTTC.